The present TCR beta chain was sequenced within a study of pediatric ulcerative colitis. Overall study results and limits: Compared with controls, ulcerative colitis showed greater blood-rectum clone sharing. No controls had the two rectal clonotypes shared by ulcerative colitis patients.

The rectum was sampled with one to two pinch biopsies at colonoscopy. Of note for this clone: Its antigen remains unidentified.

Trimming pared 4 bases from V and 4 bases from J, leaving 19 bases between. This CDR3 is built from 16 residues. Germline CDR1 and CDR2: SGDLS and YYNGEE. Assay: immunoSEQ multiplex PCR; the TCRdb copy retains only in-frame clones and omits some. The table lists over 45,000 clones, 78% of them singletons, with more than 3.5% in the top ten. The receptor's source is a girl aged 5-17 years with moderate ulcerative colitis. The chain has TRBV9 and TRBJ2-3; D is perhaps TRBD2 (5 bases). The sequencing input was gut tissue. Here the CDR3 DNA reads TGTGCCAGCAGCCATGAGGCGGGTCCTGGGTCAGATACGCAGTATTTT. This codes for CASSHEAGPGSDTQYF.